Reported below is one T cell receptor (beta chain). Its matching antigen is unknown. Measured with immunoSEQ multiplex PCR; TCRdb has only the in-frame clones, and not every one. The repertoire holds more than 50,000 clones, with about 94% as singletons. This record comes from a study of cytomegalovirus exposure and HLA in healthy donors. About the study: Both the approximately 130 validation repertoires and the approximately 620 first-cohort repertoires used the same platform, as reported by a later analysis. Study conclusions and caveats: Most TCR sequences showed up rarely, but some public TCRs showed up in many donors.

Among the approximately 110 subjects of the validation cohort, separate from the roughly 730-subject first cohort, were the donors. The receptor was derived from a man between 18 and 29 years old in good health and CMV-seronegative. Specimen: PBMCs.

The CDR3 spells CASSQDVRGTEAFF. CDR3 nucleotides: TGCGCCAGCAGCCAAGATGTTCGGGGCACTGAAGCTTTCTTT. The V call is TRBV4-1, the J call TRBJ1-1; no clear D gene. This CDR3 has 14 residues. V was trimmed by 0 bases and J by 4 bases, leaving 9 bases between them. The germline CDR1 and CDR2 sequences are MGHRA and YSYEKL.